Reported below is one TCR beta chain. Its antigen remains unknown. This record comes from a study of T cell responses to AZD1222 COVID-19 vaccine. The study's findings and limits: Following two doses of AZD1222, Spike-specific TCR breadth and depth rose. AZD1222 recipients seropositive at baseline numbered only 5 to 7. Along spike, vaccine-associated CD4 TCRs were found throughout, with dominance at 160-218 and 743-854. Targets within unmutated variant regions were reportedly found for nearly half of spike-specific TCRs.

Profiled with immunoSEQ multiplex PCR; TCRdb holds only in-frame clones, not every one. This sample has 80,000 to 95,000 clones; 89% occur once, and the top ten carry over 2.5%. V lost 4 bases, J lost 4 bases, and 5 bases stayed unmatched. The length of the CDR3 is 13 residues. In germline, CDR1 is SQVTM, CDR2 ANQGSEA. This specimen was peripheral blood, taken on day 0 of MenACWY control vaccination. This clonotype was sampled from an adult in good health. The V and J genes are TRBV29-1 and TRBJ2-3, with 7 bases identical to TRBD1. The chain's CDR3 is CSVATGQADTQYF. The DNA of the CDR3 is TGCAGCGTTGCGACAGGGCAGGCAGATACGCAGTATTTT.